One and the same sample provided the 23 T cell receptor beta chains below, sequenced in a study of cytomegalovirus exposure and HLA in healthy donors. PCR involved 60 Vbeta and 13 Jbeta primers. The repertoire was sequenced with immunoSEQ multiplex PCR; TCRdb's copy has only in-frame clones and lacks some. The sample has more than 80,000 clones, 86% seen once. The sample was PBMCs. The receptor set was obtained from a young man in good health and CMV-seropositive.

The CDR3 region has the DNA TGTGCCAGCAGTGAATCTATGACTTATGGCTACACCTTC. It yields the protein CASSESMTYGYTF. The chain is built from TRBV6-1 and TRBJ1-2; D is ambiguous. CDR1 MNHNS and CDR2 SASEGT come from the germline V gene. V was shortened by 2 bases and J by 5 bases, with 9 bases between the two germline ends. The CDR3 is 13 amino acids.

This chain connects TRBV2 to TRBJ2-2, with TRBD1 matching 7 bases. With V trimmed by 6 bases and J by 1 base, 5 bases remained unmatched. This CDR3 is built from 15 residues. The germline V gene encodes CDR1 SNHLY and CDR2 FYNNEI. The CDR3 loop is CASRLQGLNTGELFF. The CDR3 bases are TGTGCCAGCAGGTTACAGGGGCTGAACACCGGGGAGCTGTTTTTT.

The chain recombines TRBV27 with TRBJ1-2, with D possibly TRBD1 on 6 matching bases. Per the germline V gene, CDR1 is MNHEY and CDR2 is SMNVEV (reference sequence). V was clipped by 7 bases and J by 4 bases, with 13 bases between them. CDR3 size: 13 residues. The chain's CDR3 is CASKSPGAYGYTF. In DNA form, the CDR3 reads TGTGCCAGCAAAAGCCCAGGGGCCTATGGCTACACCTTC.

The chain uses TRBV27 and TRBJ2-2, with 7 bases matching TRBD1. The CDR3 length is 15 residues. Germline assignment: CDR1 MNHEY and CDR2 SMNVEV (reference sequence). V gave up 5 bases and J gave up 4 bases; unmatched junction bases: 7. The CDR3 nucleotides read TGTGCCAGCAGTCCCACAGGGGAAAGCACCGGGGAGCTGTTTTTT. Translating it yields CASSPTGESTGELFF.

The chain employs TRBV11-2 and TRBJ2-5; 13 positions agree with TRBD2. CDR1 is SGHAT, CDR2 FQNNGV, per germline. The length of the CDR3 is 16 residues. Trimming at V came to 5 bases and at J to 1 base, leaving 4 bases not matched to a gene. In DNA form, the CDR3 reads TGTGCCAGCAGCAAAGGACTAGCGGGGGCCCAAGAGACCCAGTACTTC. Protein sequence: CASSKGLAGAQETQYF.

This rearrangement joins TRBV11-2 to TRBJ2-2, with a weak D call TRBD1 (7 bases). The germline V gene encodes CDR1 SGHAT and CDR2 FQNNGV. This CDR3 is built from 16 residues. The germline V and J ends were trimmed by 6 bases and 0 bases, with 14 bases remaining between them. CDR3 in DNA: TGTGCCAGCAGACAGGGGCGGGGCCCGAACACCGGGGAGCTGTTTTTT. This sequence encodes CASRQGRGPNTGELFF.

This chain connects TRBV28 to TRBJ2-5, with unresolved D. The CDR3 runs 13 residues. The ends were cut back, 4 bases at V and 1 base at J, with 7 bases in the middle. Germline V lookup: CDR1 MDHEN, CDR2 SYDVKM. The CDR3 here is CASSSAAQETQYF. Written as DNA, the CDR3 is TGTGCCAGCAGTTCCGCGGCCCAAGAGACCCAGTACTTC. The full variable domain, its missing parts supplied by reference TRBV28 and TRBJ2-5, is DVKVTQSSRYLVKRTGEKVFLECVQDMDHENMFWYRQDPGLGLRLIYFSYDVKMKEKGDIPEGYSVSREKKERFSLILESASTNQTSMYLCASSSAAQETQYFGPGTRLLVL.

The sample holds a few counts of this clone. The V call is TRBV5-4, the J call TRBJ1-4; weak D call: TRBD1 (5 bases). The CDR3 has 14 amino acids. Per germline, CDR1 SGHNT and CDR2 YYREEE (reference sequence). Trimming shortened V by 0 bases and J by 4 bases, and 7 bases separated the two germline ends. CDR3 loop: CASSLEQDNEKLFF. CDR3 DNA sequence: TGTGCCAGCAGCTTGGAACAGGATAATGAAAAACTGTTTTTT.

The chain is built from TRBV27 and TRBJ1-4; D unclear. Germline V gene data show CDR1 as MNHEY and CDR2 as SMNVEV (reference sequence). The V gene lost 4 bases and the J gene lost 1 base, with 7 bases spanning the gap. The length of the CDR3 is 14 residues. The CDR3 DNA reads as TGTGCCAGCAGTTCCTCGGGAACTAATGAAAAACTGTTTTTT. Encoded protein: CASSSSGTNEKLFF.

The chain links TRBV5-1 to TRBJ2-5; 12 positions agree with TRBD2. CDR3 length equals 16 residues. The J segment lost 7 bases and the V segment lost 4 bases, leaving 11 bases of the junction unmatched. Germline V CDR1 and CDR2: SGHRS, YFSETQ. In DNA form, the CDR3 reads TGCGCCAGCAGCGAAAGGACTAGCGGGGCGGGGGGGACCCAGTACTTC. Its protein product is CASSERTSGAGGTQYF.

A few counts support this clone. J is TRBJ2-1 and V is TRBV9, with D uncertain. V was pared by 0 bases and J by 10 bases, with 11 bases between. Germline loops: CDR1 SGDLS, CDR2 YYNGEE. The CDR3 contains 13 residues. The CDR3 is CASSVEASVEQFF. In nucleotides, the CDR3 is TGTGCCAGCAGCGTAGAGGCCAGCGTCGAGCAGTTCTTC.

This sequence joins TRBV2 and TRBJ1-5, with no clear D. V was pared by 4 bases and J by 8 bases, with 18 bases between. The CDR3 consists of 15 residues. CDR1 is SNHLY, CDR2 FYNNEI, per germline. CDR3 sequence (DNA): TGTGCCAGCAGTGGAGAGGCCCCGGGGAATAAGCCCCAGCATTTT. As protein: CASSGEAPGNKPQHF.

The rearrangement links TRBV7-3 to TRBJ2-2, with TRBD1 matching 7 bases. CDR3 size: 16 residues. V dropped 0 bases and J dropped 5; count of bases not matched to a gene: 6. The germline CDR1 and CDR2 sequences are SGHTA and FQGTGA. Here the CDR3 DNA reads TGTGCCAGCAGCTTAACGACAGGGACGGCGACCGGGGAGCTGTTTTTT. Amino acid sequence: CASSLTTGTATGELFF.

This clone was seen once. This sequence joins TRBV28 and TRBJ1-1, with no clear D. The germline gives CDR1 MDHEN, CDR2 SYDVKM. This CDR3 is 14 amino acids long. The V end was cut by 2 bases, the J end by 10 bases, with 17 bases between. The DNA for the CDR3 is TGTGCCAGCAGTTTACCTTACGAACGGGGAGCAGCTTTCTTT. It encodes CASSLPYERGAAFF.

The genes are TRBV5-1 and TRBJ2-7, with D perhaps matching TRBD2 (6 bases). Germline V gives CDR1 SGHRS, CDR2 YFSETQ. Trimming cost V 0 bases and J 2 bases, with 6 bases left between them. CDR3 length equals 13 residues. The CDR3 DNA reads TGCGCCAGCAGCTTGGGCGGGACCTACGAGCAGTACTTC. Protein: CASSLGGTYEQYF. Using reference TRBV5-1 and TRBJ2-7 for the parts outside the CDR3, the full variable domain is KAGVTQTPRYLIKTRGQQVTLSCSPISGHRSVSWYQQTPGQGLQFLFEYFSETQRNKGNFPGRFSGRQFSNSRSEMNVSTLELGDSALYLCASSLGGTYEQYFGPGTRLTVT.

V gene TRBV10-2 combines with J gene TRBJ2-1; 14 nucleotides match TRBD2. The V gene end was trimmed by 4 bases and the J gene end by 1 base; junction bases not matched to a gene: 0. From germline, CDR1 is WSHSY and CDR2 SAAADI. The CDR3 covers 16 residues. CDR3 sequence: CASSGLAGGSYNEQFF. In nucleotides, the CDR3 is TGCGCCAGCAGTGGACTAGCGGGAGGGTCCTACAATGAGCAGTTCTTC.

The rearrangement joins TRBV7-2 to TRBJ2-3, with 7 nucleotides matching TRBD2. The germline V gene has CDR1 SGHTA and CDR2 FQGNSA. The ends lost 5 bases at V and 8 bases at J; junction bases unmatched: 4. The length of the CDR3 is 12 residues. The DNA for the CDR3 is TGTGCCAGCAGCGACATAGCGGGTACGCAGTATTTT. Translated: CASSDIAGTQYF. The full variable domain, completed using reference TRBV7-2 and TRBJ2-3, is GAGVSQSPSNKVTEKGKDVELRCDPISGHTALYWYRQSLGQGLEFLIYFQGNSAPDKSGLPSDRFSAERTGGSVSTLTIQRTQQEDSAVYLCASSDIAGTQYFGPGTRLTVL.

In its sample, this clone was seen a few times. This chain joins TRBV28 and TRBJ1-3; D unresolved. From germline, CDR1 is MDHEN and CDR2 SYDVKM. Trimming stripped 5 bases from V and 0 bases from J, with 26 bases between. This CDR3 is 20 amino acids long. CDR3 bases: TGTGCCAGCAGTCCGCAGGTCGCATCGGCAGGAAAAAACTCTGGAAACACCATATATTTT. Translated: CASSPQVASAGKNSGNTIYF.

The chain is built from TRBV27 and TRBJ2-7; TRBD2 matches 8 bases. This CDR3 has 17 residues. The germline gives CDR1 MNHEY, CDR2 SMNVEV (reference sequence). V was pared by 7 bases and J by 0 bases, with 14 bases of the junction left unmatched. The CDR3 region is CASTPFPRSGSSYEQYF. The CDR3, as DNA: TGTGCCAGCACCCCTTTCCCCCGCAGCGGGAGCTCCTACGAGCAGTACTTC.

The chain is built from TRBV4-1 and TRBJ2-7; tentatively, D is TRBD1 (6 bases). The CDR3 totals 15 residues. V shed 0 bases and J shed 3 bases, with 12 bases lying between them. Germline values: CDR1 MGHRA, CDR2 YSYEKL. CDR3 region: CASSQEVGGSYEQYF. In DNA, the CDR3 is TGCGCCAGCAGCCAAGAAGTTGGGGGCAGCTACGAGCAGTACTTC.

The genes are TRBV10-1 and TRBJ1-2; D gene ambiguous. Trimming removed 4 bases at V and 4 bases at J, with 4 bases between. This CDR3 comprises 11 residues. In germline, CDR1 is WNHNN, CDR2 SYGVQD (reference sequence). DNA for the CDR3: TGCGCCAGCAGTGGAGGCTATGGCTACACCTTC. Its translation: CASSGGYGYTF.

The rearrangement links TRBV15 to TRBJ2-7; 9 bases fit TRBD1. With 6 bases clipped from V and 5 bases from J, the junction kept 11 bases outside the gene matches. The CDR3 length is 15 residues. CDR1 and CDR2 (germline): LNHNV, YYDKDF (reference sequence). This CDR3 reads CATRPNRDRAHEQYF. The DNA for the CDR3 is TGTGCCACCAGACCGAACCGGGACAGGGCCCACGAGCAGTACTTC.

The chain recombines TRBV10-3 with TRBJ1-5; 8 bases map to TRBD1. The CDR3 covers 15 residues. The V segment lost 0 bases and the J segment 7 bases; nucleotides outside the gene matches: 5. Germline CDR1 ENHRY, CDR2 SYGVKD. The CDR3 is CAISESDRGRQPQHF. The CDR3 DNA follows: TGTGCCATCAGTGAGTCAGACAGGGGAAGGCAGCCCCAGCATTTT.